In its sample, the clone carrying this TCR beta chain was seen many times. What it binds is unknown. The primer mix had 60 Vbeta and 13 Jbeta primers. Sequenced by immunoSEQ multiplex PCR; TCRdb stores in-frame clones only, minus some. There are fewer than 150,000 clones in the sample; 60% to 85% occur only once, and almost 7% lies in the top ten. The entry originates in a study of cytomegalovirus exposure and HLA in healthy donors. Study observations and caveats: Most TCR beta V segments were productive about 87% or about 30% of the time in an earlier analysis.

Looked up from germline, CDR1 is LNHDA and CDR2 is SQIVND (reference sequence). There are 13 residues in the CDR3. V lost 3 bases and J lost 5; bases outside the gene matches: 3. The V gene is TRBV19, the J gene TRBJ2-7; 8 bases are a match to TRBD1. The sequenced material came from PBMCs. This clonotype originated in a man aged 35-49 years in good health and CMV-seropositive. CDR3 sequence (DNA): TGTGCCAGTAGTATGACAGGGGCGAACGAGCAGTACTTC. Translation gives CASSMTGANEQYF.